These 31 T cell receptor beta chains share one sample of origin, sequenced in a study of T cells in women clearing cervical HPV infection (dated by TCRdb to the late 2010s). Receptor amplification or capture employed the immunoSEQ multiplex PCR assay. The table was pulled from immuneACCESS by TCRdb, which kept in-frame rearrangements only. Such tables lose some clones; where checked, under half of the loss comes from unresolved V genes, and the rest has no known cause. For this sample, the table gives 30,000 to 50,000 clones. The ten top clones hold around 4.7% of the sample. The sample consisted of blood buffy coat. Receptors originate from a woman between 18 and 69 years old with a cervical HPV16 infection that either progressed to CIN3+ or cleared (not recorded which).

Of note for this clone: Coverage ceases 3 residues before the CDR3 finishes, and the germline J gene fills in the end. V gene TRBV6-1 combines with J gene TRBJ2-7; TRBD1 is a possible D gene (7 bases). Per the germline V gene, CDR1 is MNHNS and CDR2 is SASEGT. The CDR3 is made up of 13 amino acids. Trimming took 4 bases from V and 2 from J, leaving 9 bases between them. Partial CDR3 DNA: TGTGCCAGCAGTGGCAGGGGGGCCTACGAG. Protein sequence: CASSGRGAYE. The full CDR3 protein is CASSGRGAYEQYF.

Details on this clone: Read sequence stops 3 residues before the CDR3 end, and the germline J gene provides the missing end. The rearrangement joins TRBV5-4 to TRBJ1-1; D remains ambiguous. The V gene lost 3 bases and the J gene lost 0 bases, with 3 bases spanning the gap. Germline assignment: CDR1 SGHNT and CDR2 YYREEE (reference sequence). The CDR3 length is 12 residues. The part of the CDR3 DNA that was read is TGTGCCAGCAGCTCCGTGAACACTGAA. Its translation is CASSSVNTE. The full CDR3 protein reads CASSSVNTEAFF.

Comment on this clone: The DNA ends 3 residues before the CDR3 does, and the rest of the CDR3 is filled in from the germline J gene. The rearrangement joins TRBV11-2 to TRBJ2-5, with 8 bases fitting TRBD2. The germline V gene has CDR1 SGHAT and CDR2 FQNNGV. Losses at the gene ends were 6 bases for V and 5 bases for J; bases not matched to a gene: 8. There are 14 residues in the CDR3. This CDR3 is CASSPSTSGETQYF. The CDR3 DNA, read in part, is TGTGCCAGCAGTCCCAGTACTAGCGGCGAGACC.

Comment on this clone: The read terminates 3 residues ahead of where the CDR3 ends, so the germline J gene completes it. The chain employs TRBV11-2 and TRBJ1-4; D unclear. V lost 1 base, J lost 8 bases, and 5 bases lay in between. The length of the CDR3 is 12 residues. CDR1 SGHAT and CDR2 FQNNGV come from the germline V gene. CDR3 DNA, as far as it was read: TGTGCCAGCAGCTTAGGAAGGGAAAAA. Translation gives CASSLGREK. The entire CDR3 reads CASSLGREKLFF.

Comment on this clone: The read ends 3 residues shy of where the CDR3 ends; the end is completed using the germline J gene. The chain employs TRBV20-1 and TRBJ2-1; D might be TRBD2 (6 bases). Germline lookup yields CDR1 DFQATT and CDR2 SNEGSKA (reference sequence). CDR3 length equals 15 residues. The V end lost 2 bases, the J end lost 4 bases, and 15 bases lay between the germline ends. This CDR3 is CSARRLGLLYNEQFF. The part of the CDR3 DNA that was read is TGCAGTGCTAGAAGGCTGGGACTTCTGTACAATGAG.

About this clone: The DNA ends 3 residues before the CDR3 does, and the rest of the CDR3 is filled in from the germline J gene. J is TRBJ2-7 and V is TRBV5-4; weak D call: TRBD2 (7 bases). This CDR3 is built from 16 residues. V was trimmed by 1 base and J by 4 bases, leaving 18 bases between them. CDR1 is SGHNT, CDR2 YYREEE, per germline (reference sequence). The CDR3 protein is CASSLQGGGGLYEQYF. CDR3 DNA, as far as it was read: TGTGCCAGCAGCTTGCAGGGTGGGGGGGGCCTGTACGAG. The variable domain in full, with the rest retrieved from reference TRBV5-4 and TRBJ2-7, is ETGVTQSPTHLIKTRGQQVTLRCSSQSGHNTVSWYQQALGQGPQFIFQYYREEENGRGNFPPRFSGLQFPNYSSELNVNALELDDSALYLCASSLQGGGGLYEQYFGPGTRLTVT.

The sequenced part of the CDR3 DNA is TGTGCCAGCAGTGGCCCTCCAAAGGGCAAAAACATT. Protein: CASSGPPKGKNI. The entire CDR3 protein reads CASSGPPKGKNIQYF. V usage is TRBV6-1 and J usage is TRBJ2-4, with D unresolved. From the germline J gene comes the end of the CDR3, since the read stops 3 residues before it. The CDR3 runs to 15 residues. V was cut by 4 bases and J by 3 bases, with 13 bases left in between. Germline V gene sequence: CDR1 MNHNS, CDR2 SASEGT.

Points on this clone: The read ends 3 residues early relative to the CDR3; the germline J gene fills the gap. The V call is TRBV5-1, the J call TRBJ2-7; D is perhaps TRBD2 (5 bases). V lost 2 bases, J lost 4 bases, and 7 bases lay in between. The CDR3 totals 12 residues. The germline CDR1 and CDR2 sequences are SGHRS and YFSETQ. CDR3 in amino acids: CASSLRGYEQYF. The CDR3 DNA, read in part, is TGCGCCAGCAGCTTACGCGGGTACGAG.

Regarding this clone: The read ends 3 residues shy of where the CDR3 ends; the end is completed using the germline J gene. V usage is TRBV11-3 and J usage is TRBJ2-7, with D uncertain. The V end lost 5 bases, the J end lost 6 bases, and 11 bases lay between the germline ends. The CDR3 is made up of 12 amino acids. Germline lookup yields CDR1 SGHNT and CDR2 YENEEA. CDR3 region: CASSPRLGEQYF. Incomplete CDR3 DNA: TGTGCCAGCAGCCCCCGTCTAGGCGAG.

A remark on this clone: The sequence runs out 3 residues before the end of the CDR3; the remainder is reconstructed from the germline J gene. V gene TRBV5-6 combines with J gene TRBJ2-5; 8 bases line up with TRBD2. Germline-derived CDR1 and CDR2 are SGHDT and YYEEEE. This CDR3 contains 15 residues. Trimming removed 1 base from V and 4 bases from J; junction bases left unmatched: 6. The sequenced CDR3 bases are TGTGCCAGCAGCTTGAACGGGGGGGGCAGAGAGACC. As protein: CASSLNGGGRET. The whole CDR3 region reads CASSLNGGGRETQYF.

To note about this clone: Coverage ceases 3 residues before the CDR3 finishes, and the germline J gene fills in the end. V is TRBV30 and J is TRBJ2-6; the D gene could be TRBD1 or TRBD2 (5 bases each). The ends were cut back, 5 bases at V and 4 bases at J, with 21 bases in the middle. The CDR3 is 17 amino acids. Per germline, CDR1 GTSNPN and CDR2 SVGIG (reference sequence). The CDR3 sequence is CAWDPAGSHRGANVLTF. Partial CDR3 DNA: TGTGCCTGGGACCCGGCAGGGAGCCATCGAGGGGCCAACGTC. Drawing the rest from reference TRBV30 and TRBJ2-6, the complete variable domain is SQTIHQWPATLVQPVGSPLSLECTVEGTSNPNLYWYRQAAGRGLQLLFYSVGIGQISSEVPQNLSASRPQDRQFILSSKKLLLSDSGFYLCAWDPAGSHRGANVLTFGAGSRLTVL.

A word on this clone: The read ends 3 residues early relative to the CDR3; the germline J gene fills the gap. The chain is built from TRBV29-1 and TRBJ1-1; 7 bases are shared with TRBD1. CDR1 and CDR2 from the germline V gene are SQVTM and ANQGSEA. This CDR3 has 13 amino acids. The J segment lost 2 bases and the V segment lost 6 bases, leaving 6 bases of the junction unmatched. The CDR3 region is CSVTGDSNTEAFF. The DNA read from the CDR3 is TGCAGCGTAACAGGGGACAGTAACACTGAA.

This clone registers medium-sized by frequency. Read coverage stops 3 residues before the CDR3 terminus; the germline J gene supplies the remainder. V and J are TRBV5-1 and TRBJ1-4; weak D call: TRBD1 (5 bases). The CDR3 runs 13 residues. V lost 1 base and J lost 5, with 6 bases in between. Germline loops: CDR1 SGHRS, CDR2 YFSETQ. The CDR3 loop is CASSLTGNEKLFF. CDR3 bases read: TGCGCCAGCAGCTTGACAGGAAATGAAAAA.

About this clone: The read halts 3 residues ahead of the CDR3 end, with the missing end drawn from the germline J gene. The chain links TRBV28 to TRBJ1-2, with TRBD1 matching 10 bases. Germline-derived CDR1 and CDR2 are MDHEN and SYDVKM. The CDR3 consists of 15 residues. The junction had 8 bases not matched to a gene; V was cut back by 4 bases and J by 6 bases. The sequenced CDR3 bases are TGTGCCAGCAGTTCCTGGACAGGGGGTTATGATGGC. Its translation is CASSSWTGGYDG. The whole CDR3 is CASSSWTGGYDGYTF.

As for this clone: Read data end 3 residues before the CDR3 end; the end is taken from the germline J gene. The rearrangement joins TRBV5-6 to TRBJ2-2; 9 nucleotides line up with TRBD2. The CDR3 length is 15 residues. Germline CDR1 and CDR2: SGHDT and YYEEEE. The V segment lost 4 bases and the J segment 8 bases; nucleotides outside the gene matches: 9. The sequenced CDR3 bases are TGTGCCAGCAGCGCGGGACTAGCCGGGGTGGGGGAG. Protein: CASSAGLAGVGE. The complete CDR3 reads CASSAGLAGVGELFF.

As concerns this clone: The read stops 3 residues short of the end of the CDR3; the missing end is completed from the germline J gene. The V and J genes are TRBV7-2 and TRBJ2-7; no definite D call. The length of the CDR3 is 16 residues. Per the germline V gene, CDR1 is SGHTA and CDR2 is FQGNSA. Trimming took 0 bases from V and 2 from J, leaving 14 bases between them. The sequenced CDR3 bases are TGTGCCAGCAGCTTAGCGGGCCCCCCGAGAGCCTACGAG. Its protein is CASSLAGPPRAYE. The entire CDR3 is CASSLAGPPRAYEQYF.

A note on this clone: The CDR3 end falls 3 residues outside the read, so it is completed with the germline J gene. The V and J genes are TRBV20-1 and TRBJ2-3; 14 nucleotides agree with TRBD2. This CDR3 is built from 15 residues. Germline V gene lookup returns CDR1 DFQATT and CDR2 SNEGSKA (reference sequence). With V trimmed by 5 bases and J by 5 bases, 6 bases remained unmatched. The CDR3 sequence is CSAGGLAGAGDTQYF. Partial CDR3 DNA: TGCAGTGCTGGGGGACTAGCGGGGGCGGGAGATACG.

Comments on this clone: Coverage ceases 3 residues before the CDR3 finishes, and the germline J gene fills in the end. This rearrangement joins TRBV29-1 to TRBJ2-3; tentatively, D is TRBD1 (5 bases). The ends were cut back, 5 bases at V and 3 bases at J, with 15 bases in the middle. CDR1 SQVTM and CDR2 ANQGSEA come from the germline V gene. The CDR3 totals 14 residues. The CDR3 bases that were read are TGCAGCGTTCCAACAGGTTCCGGGACAGATACG. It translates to CSVPTGSGTDT. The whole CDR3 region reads CSVPTGSGTDTQYF.

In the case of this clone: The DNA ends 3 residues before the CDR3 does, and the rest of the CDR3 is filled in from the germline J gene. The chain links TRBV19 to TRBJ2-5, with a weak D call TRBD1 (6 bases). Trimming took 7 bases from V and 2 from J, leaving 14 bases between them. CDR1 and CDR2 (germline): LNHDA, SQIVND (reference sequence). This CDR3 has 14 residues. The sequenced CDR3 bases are TGTGCCAGTAAAGACAGGAGTCGGCAAGAGACC. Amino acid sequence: CASKDRSRQET. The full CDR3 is CASKDRSRQETQYF.

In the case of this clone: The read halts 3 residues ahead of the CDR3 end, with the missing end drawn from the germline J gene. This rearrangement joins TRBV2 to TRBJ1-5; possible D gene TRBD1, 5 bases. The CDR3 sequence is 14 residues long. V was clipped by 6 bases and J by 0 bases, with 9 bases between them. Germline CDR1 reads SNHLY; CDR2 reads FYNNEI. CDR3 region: CASRQGVSNQPQHF. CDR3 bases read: TGTGCCAGCAGGCAAGGGGTTAGCAATCAGCCC.

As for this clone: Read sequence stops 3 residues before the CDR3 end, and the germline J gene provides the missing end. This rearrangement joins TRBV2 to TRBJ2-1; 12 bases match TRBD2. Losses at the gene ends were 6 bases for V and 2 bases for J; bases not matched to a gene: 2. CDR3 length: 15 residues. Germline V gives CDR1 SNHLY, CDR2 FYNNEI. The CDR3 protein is CASRLAGGTYNEQFF. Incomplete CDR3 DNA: TGTGCCAGCAGACTAGCGGGGGGAACCTACAATGAG. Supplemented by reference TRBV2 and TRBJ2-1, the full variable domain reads EPEVTQTPSHQVTQMGQEVILRCVPISNHLYFYWYRQILGQKVEFLVSFYNNEISEKSEIFDDQFSVERPDGSNFTLKIRSTKLEDSAMYFCASRLAGGTYNEQFFGPGTRLTVL.

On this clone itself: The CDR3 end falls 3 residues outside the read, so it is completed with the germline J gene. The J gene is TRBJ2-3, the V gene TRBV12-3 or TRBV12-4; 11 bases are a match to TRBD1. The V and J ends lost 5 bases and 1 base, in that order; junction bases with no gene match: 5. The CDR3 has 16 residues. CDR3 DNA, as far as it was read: TGTGCCAGCAGTCCCGGACAGGGGGCTGGCACAGATACG. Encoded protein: CASSPGQGAGTDT. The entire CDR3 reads CASSPGQGAGTDTQYF.

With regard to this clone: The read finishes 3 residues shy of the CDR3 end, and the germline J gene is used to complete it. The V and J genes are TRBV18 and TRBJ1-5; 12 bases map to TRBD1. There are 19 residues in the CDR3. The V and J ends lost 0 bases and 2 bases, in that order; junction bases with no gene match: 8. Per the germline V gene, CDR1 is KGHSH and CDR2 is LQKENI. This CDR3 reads CASSPPGTGGLYGNQPQHF. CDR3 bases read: TGTGCCAGCTCACCACCCGGGACAGGGGGCCTGTATGGCAATCAGCCC.

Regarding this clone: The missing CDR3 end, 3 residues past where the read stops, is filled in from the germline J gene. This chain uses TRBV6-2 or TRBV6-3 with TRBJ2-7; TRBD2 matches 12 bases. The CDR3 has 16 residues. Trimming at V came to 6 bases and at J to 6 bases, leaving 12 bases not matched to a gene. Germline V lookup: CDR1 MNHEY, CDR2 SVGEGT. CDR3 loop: CASSRPPSGGAGEQYF. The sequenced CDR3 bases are TGTGCCAGCAGCCGTCCTCCTAGCGGGGGGGCCGGCGAG.

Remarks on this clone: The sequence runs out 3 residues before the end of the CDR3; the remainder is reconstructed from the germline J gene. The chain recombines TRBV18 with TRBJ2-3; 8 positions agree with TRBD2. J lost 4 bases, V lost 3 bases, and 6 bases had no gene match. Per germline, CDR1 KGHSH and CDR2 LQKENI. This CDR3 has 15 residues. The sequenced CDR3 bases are TGTGCCAGCTCACCCGGGACTAGTTTGGCAGATACG. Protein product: CASSPGTSLADT. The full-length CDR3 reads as CASSPGTSLADTQYF.

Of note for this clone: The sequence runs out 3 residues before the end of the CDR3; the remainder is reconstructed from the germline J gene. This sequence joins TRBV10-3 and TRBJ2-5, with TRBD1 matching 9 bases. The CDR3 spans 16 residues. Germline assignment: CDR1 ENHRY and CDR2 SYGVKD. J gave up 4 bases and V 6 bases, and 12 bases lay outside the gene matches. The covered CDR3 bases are TGTGCCATCAGCATCGAGACAGGGGGTTTACGAGAGACC. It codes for CAISIETGGLRET. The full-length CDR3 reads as CAISIETGGLRETQYF.

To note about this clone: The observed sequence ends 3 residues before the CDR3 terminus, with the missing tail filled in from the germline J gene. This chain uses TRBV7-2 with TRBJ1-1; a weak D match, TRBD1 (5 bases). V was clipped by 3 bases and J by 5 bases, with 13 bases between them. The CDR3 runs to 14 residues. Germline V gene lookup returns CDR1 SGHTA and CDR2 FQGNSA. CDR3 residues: CASSFPGGGTEAFF. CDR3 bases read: TGTGCCAGCAGCTTTCCCGGTGGGGGGACTGAA.

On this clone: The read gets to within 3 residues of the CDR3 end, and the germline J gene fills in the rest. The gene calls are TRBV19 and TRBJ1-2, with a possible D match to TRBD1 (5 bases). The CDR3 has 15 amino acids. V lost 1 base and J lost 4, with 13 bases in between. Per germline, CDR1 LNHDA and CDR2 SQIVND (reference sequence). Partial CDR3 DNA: TGTGCCAGTAGTATAGTTCGAAACAGGACCTATGGC. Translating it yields CASSIVRNRTYG. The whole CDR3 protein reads CASSIVRNRTYGYTF.

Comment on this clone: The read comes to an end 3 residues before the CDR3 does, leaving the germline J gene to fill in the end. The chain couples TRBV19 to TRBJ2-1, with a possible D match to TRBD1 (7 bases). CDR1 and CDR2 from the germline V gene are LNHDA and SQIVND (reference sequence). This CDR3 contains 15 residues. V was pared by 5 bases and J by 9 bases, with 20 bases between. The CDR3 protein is CASSVSTGEASEQFF. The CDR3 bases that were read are TGTGCCAGTAGTGTGAGTACAGGGGAGGCTAGTGAG.

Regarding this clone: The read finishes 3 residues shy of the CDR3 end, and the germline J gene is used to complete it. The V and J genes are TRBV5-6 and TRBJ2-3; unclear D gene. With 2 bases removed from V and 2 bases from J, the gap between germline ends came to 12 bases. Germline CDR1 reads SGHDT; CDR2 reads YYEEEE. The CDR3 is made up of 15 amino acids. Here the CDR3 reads CASSFRKRYTDTQYF. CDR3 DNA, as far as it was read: TGTGCCAGCAGCTTTCGGAAGCGATACACAGATACG. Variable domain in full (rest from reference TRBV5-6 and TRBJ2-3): DAGVTQSPTHLIKTRGQQVTLRCSPKSGHDTVSWYQQALGQGPQFIFQYYEEEERQRGNFPDRFSGHQFPNYSSELNVNALLLGDSALYLCASSFRKRYTDTQYFGPGTRLTVL.

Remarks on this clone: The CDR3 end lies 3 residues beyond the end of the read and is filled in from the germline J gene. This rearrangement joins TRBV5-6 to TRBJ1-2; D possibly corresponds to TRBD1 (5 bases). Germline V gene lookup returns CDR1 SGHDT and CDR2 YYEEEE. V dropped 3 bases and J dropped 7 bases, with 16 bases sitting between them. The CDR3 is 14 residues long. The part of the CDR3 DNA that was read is TGTGCCAGCAGCTCCGTACTAAGGGGAAGTGGC. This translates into CASSSVLRGSG. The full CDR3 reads CASSSVLRGSGYTF. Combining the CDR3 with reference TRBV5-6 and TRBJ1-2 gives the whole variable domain DAGVTQSPTHLIKTRGQQVTLRCSPKSGHDTVSWYQQALGQGPQFIFQYYEEEERQRGNFPDRFSGHQFPNYSSELNVNALLLGDSALYLCASSSVLRGSGYTFGSGTRLTVV.